A selection of T cell receptor beta chains follows, all from one sample in a study of cytomegalovirus exposure and HLA in healthy donors. Some clones are missing from TCRdb's copy, which holds only in-frame ones; the method was immunoSEQ multiplex PCR. This table has around 140,000 clones, over 70% appearing once. Sequenced material: PBMCs. The receptors come from a woman between 18 and 29 years old in good health and CMV-seronegative. The CDR3 runs from the conserved cysteine through the conserved F or W. D genes are given only for firm matches. Rows may omit the clone size; those that give it use once, few, many or a size class.

once	TRBV5-4	.	TRBJ2-1	15	CASSQARNSYNEQFF	TGTGCCAGCAGCCAGGCCAGGAACTCCTACAATGAGCAGTTCTTC
.	TRBV7-9	.	TRBJ2-3	14	CASSRDSSTDTQYF	TGTGCCAGCAGCCGGGACTCTTCCACAGATACGCAGTATTTT
.	TRBV6-1	.	TRBJ1-4	16	CASSGREWGLDEKLFF	TGTGCCAGCAGTGGACGGGAATGGGGGCTGGATGAAAAACTGTTTTTT
.	TRBV18	TRBD1	TRBJ2-7	15	CASSQGQGSSYEQYF	TGTGCCAGCTCACAGGGACAGGGGAGCTCCTACGAGCAGTACTTC
.	TRBV18	TRBD2	TRBJ2-1	15	CASSRGGADYNEQFF	TGTGCCAGCTCCCGCGGGGGAGCGGATTACAATGAGCAGTTCTTC
.	TRBV11-2	TRBD2	TRBJ2-1	17	CASSLDRLAGGIHEQFF	TGTGCCAGCAGCTTAGATAGGCTAGCGGGAGGGATCCATGAGCAGTTCTTC
.	TRBV4-1	.	TRBJ2-7	17	CGSSQEMGGSSSLEQYF	TGCGGCAGCAGCCAAGAAATGGGGGGTAGCTCCTCTCTCGAGCAGTACTTC
.	TRBV13	.	TRBJ2-3	13	CASSLVGPDTQYF	TGTGCCAGCAGCTTAGTGGGCCCAGATACGCAGTATTTT
.	TRBV6-1	.	TRBJ2-7	14	CASTSTQSSYEQYF	TGTGCCAGCACGTCAACTCAATCCTCCTACGAGCAGTACTTC
.	TRBV4-1	TRBD1	TRBJ1-4	17	CASSPSGQGAENEKLFF	TGCGCCAGCAGCCCGTCGGGACAGGGTGCCGAGAATGAAAAACTGTTTTTT
.	TRBV6-5	.	TRBJ2-7	13	CASSLTQGDEQYF	TGTGCCAGCAGCCTTACTCAGGGTGACGAGCAGTACTTC
few	TRBV7-6	TRBD2	TRBJ2-3	15	CASSLGSGTVGTQYF	TGTGCCAGCAGCTTGGGTAGCGGGACTGTGGGTACGCAGTATTTT
.	TRBV15	TRBD1	TRBJ1-1	15	CATSLGTADFTEAFF	TGTGCCACCAGCTTGGGGACAGCGGATTTCACTGAAGCTTTCTTT
.	TRBV9	.	TRBJ1-1	15	CASSVALTQGTEAFF	TGTGCCAGCAGCGTAGCTCTTACACAGGGCACTGAAGCTTTCTTT
.	TRBV19	TRBD1	TRBJ1-2	15	CASSRTGGGGGGYTF	TGTGCCAGTAGTAGGACAGGCGGTGGCGGTGGTGGCTACACCTTC
.	TRBV28	TRBD1	TRBJ2-7	14	CASSLQGASYEQYF	TGTGCCAGCAGTTTACAGGGGGCTTCCTACGAGCAGTACTTC
few	TRBV6-5	.	TRBJ1-5	14	CASSYSGGNQPQHF	TGTGCCAGCAGTTACTCGGGAGGGAATCAGCCCCAGCATTTT
.	TRBV7-9	TRBD2	TRBJ2-1	16	CASSKRPGLKYNEQFF	TGTGCCAGCAGTAAAAGGCCGGGACTAAAGTACAATGAGCAGTTCTTC
.	TRBV6-1	TRBD1	TRBJ1-2	14	CASIHGGQGYGYTF	TGTGCCAGCATCCACGGTGGACAGGGCTATGGCTACACCTTC
.	TRBV19	.	TRBJ1-1	14	CASSIDRLNTEAFF	TGTGCCAGTAGTATAGATCGGTTGAACACTGAAGCTTTCTTT
.	TRBV7-9	TRBD1	TRBJ1-2	17	CASSSEGAKTGLYGYTF	TGTGCCAGCAGCTCAGAGGGGGCCAAGACAGGGCTCTATGGCTACACCTTC
.	TRBV19	TRBD1	TRBJ1-2	13	CASTDRGIGGYTF	TGTGCCAGTACGGACAGGGGGATTGGTGGCTACACCTTC
.	TRBV4-1	TRBD1	TRBJ1-2	14	CASSPDRGVYGYTF	TGCGCCAGCAGCCCCGACAGGGGGGTCTATGGCTACACCTTC
few	TRBV7-9	.	TRBJ2-2	12	CASSLYSGELFF	TGTGCCAGCAGCTTATATTCCGGGGAGCTGTTTTTT
few	TRBV11-2	.	TRBJ2-7	14	CASSLGRLSYEQYF	TGTGCCAGCAGCTTAGGCAGGCTTTCCTACGAGCAGTACTTC
.	TRBV5-4	TRBD2	TRBJ2-7	14	CASSTGGAWYEQYF	TGTGCCAGCAGCACGGGGGGTGCGTGGTACGAGCAGTACTTC
.	TRBV6-4	.	TRBJ2-1	14	CASSDSDGSNEQFF	TGTGCCAGCAGTGACTCGGACGGGAGCAATGAGCAGTTCTTC
.	TRBV29-1	TRBD2	TRBJ2-7	14	CSVAGLADGYEQYF	TGCAGCGTTGCTGGACTAGCGGATGGATACGAGCAGTACTTC
once	TRBV29-1	TRBD2	TRBJ2-1	18	CSVTPPGTSGRAANEQFF	TGCAGCGTTACTCCCCCCGGGACTAGCGGGAGGGCCGCCAATGAGCAGTTCTTC
.	TRBV19	.	TRBJ1-1	13	CASSRGWDTEAFF	TGTGCCAGTAGTAGGGGCTGGGACACTGAAGCTTTCTTT
.	TRBV4-1	TRBD2	TRBJ2-5	15	CASRRQPAGGETQYF	TGCGCCAGCAGGAGGCAACCAGCGGGAGGAGAGACCCAGTACTTC
.	TRBV7-2	.	TRBJ2-7	14	CASSPRDSSAEQYF	TGTGCCAGCAGCCCCCGGGACTCTTCAGCCGAGCAGTACTTC
.	TRBV5-1	.	TRBJ1-4	14	CASSPNVGDEKLFF	TGCGCCAGCAGCCCTAATGTCGGGGATGAAAAACTGTTTTTT
.	TRBV19	.	TRBJ1-2	12	CASSPMMRGYTF	TGTGCCAGTAGTCCCATGATGAGGGGCTACACCTTC
.	TRBV29-1	.	TRBJ2-5	14	CSVEDRGARETQYF	TGCAGCGTTGAAGATCGAGGCGCCCGGGAGACCCAGTACTTC
once	TRBV28	TRBD1	TRBJ2-5	13	CASRLTGKETQYF	TGTGCCAGCAGACTGACAGGGAAAGAGACCCAGTACTTC
.	TRBV11-3	.	TRBJ2-5	13	CASSPGQQETQYF	TGTGCCAGCAGTCCAGGACAGCAAGAGACCCAGTACTTC
.	TRBV7-6	TRBD2	TRBJ2-2	20	CASSQRLRLVEREITGELFF	TGTGCCAGCAGCCAAAGATTGCGTCTGGTTGAGCGGGAGATCACCGGGGAGCTGTTTTTT
.	TRBV18	TRBD1	TRBJ2-1	15	CASSPGDRVPNEQFF	TGTGCCAGCTCACCAGGGGACAGGGTACCCAATGAGCAGTTCTTC
.	TRBV6-4	TRBD1	TRBJ2-2	15	CASSSGTGNTGELFF	TGTGCCAGCAGTTCCGGGACAGGGAACACCGGGGAGCTGTTTTTT